These 3 T cell receptor beta chains originate from one sample sequenced in a study of cytomegalovirus exposure and HLA in healthy donors. A multiplex PCR was run with 60 Vbeta primers and 13 Jbeta primers. TCRdb's copy holds only in-frame clones and misses some; the assay was immunoSEQ multiplex PCR. The sample consists of 100,000 to 150,000 clones, 70% to 90% of them appearing once. The sequencing sample was made of PBMCs. The source is a man between 18 and 35 years old in good health and CMV-seropositive.

The rearrangement links TRBV7-9 to TRBJ2-5; 9 bases are a match to TRBD2. Trimming at V came to 1 base and at J to 1 base, leaving 1 base not matched to a gene. The CDR3 covers 15 residues. The V gene's germline CDR1 is SEHNR and CDR2 FQNEAQ (reference sequence). CDR3: CASSLETSGQETQYF. In DNA form, the CDR3 reads TGTGCCAGCAGCTTAGAGACTAGCGGCCAAGAGACCCAGTACTTC.

The genes are TRBV5-1 and TRBJ1-2; no clear D gene. The V end was cut by 0 bases, the J end by 3 bases, with 15 bases between. The CDR3 sequence is 16 residues long. CDR1 SGHRS and CDR2 YFSETQ come from the germline V gene. The CDR3 coding sequence is TGCGCCAGCAGCTTGGGAGCCAATAAATACGACTATGGCTACACCTTC. Translating it yields CASSLGANKYDYGYTF.

The chain combines TRBV7-9 with TRBJ1-1; D ambiguous. CDR1 and CDR2 from the germline V gene are SEHNR and FQNEAQ (reference sequence). The length of the CDR3 is 16 residues. The V end was cut by 5 bases, the J end by 3 bases, with 19 bases between. This CDR3 is CASSASIAFSDTEAFF. The CDR3 DNA is TGTGCCAGCAGCGCCTCAATAGCCTTTAGTGACACTGAAGCTTTCTTT.